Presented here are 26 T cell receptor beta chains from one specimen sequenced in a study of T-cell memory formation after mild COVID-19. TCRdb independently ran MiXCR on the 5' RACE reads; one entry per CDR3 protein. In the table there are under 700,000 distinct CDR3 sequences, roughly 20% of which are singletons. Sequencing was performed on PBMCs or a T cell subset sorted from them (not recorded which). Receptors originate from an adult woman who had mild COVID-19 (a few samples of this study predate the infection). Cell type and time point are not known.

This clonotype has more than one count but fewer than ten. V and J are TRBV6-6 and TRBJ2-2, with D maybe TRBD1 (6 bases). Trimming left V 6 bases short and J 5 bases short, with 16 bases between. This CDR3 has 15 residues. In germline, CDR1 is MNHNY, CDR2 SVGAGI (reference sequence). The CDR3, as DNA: TGTGCCAGCAGGACAGGAAGGGGATGGACCGGGGAGCTGTTTTTT. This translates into CASRTGRGWTGELFF.

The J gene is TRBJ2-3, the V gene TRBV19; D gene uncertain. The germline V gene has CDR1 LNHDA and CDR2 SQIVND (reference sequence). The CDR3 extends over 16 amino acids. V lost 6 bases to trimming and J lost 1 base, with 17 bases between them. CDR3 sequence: CASSIRPLGGTDTQYF. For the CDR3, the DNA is TGTGCCAGTAGCATAAGACCGTTGGGCGGCACAGATACGCAGTATTTT.

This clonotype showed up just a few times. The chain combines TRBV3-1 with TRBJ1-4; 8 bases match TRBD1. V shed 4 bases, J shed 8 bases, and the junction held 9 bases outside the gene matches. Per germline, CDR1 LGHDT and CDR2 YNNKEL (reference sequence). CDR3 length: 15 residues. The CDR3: CASSRSGQGGEKLFF. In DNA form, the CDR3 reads TGTGCCAGCAGCCGTTCAGGACAGGGAGGAGAAAAACTGTTTTTT.

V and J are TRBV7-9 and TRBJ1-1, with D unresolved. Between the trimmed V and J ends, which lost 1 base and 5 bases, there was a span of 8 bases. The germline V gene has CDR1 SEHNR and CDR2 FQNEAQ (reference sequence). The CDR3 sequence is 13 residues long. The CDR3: CASSLDGLTEAFF. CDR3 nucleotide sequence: TGTGCCAGCAGCTTAGACGGGCTGACTGAAGCTTTCTTT.

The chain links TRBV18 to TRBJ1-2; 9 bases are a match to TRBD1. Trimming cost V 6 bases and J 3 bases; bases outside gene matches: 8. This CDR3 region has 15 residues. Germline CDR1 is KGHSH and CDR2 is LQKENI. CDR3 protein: CASSRYTGGDYGYTF. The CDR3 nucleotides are TGTGCCAGCTCGCGATATACAGGGGGCGACTATGGCTACACCTTC.

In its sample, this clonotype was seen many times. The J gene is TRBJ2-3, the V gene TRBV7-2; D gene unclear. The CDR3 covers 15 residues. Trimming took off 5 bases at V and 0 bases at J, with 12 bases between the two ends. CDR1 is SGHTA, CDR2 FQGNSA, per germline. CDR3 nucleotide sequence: TGTGCCAGCAGCCAGAGTCTATTAAGCACAGATACGCAGTATTTT. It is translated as CASSQSLLSTDTQYF. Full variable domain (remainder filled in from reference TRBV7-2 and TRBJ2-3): GAGVSQSPSNKVTEKGKDVELRCDPISGHTALYWYRQSLGQGLEFLIYFQGNSAPDKSGLPSDRFSAERTGGSVSTLTIQRTQQEDSAVYLCASSQSLLSTDTQYFGPGTRLTVL.

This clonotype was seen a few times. In DNA form, the CDR3 reads TGCAGTGCCCGTAGTGATAGCAATCAGCCCCAGCATTTT. Its translation: CSARSDSNQPQHF. V usage is TRBV20-1 and J usage is TRBJ1-5; unclear D gene. Trimming stripped 6 bases from V and 0 bases from J, with 9 bases between. From germline, CDR1 is DFQATT and CDR2 SNEGSKA (reference sequence). There are 13 residues in the CDR3.

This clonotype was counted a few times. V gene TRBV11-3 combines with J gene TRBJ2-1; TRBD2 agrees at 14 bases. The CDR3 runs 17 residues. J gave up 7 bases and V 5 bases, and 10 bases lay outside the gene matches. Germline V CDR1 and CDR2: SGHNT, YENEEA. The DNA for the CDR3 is TGTGCCAGCAGCACCCAGGGACTAGCGGGAGTATGGAATGAGCAGTTCTTC. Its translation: CASSTQGLAGVWNEQFF.

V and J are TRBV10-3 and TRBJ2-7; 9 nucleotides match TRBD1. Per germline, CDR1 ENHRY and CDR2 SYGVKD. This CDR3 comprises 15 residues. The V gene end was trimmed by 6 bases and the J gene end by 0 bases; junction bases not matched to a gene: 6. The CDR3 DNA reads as TGTGCCATCAGGTCCGGGACAGGGAGCTCCTACGAGCAGTACTTC. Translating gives CAIRSGTGSSYEQYF.

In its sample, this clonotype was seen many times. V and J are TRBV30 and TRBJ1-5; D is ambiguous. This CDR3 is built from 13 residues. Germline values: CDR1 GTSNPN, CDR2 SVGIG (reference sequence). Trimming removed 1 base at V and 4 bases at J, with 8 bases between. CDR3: CAWSAKGNQPQHF. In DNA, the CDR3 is TGTGCCTGGAGTGCGAAAGGGAATCAGCCCCAGCATTTT.

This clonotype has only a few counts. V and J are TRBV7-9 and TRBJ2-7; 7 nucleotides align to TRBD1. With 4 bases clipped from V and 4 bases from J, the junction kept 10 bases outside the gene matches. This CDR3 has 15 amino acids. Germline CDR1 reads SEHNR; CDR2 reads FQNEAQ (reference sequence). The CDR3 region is CASSSTGAGRYEQYF. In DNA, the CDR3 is TGTGCCAGCAGCTCAACAGGGGCAGGTCGGTACGAGCAGTACTTC. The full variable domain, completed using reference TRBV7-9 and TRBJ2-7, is DTGVSQNPRHKITKRGQNVTFRCDPISEHNRLYWYRQTLGQGPEFLTYFQNEAQLEKSRLLSDRFSAERPKGSFSTLEIQRTEQGDSAMYLCASSSTGAGRYEQYFGPGTRLTVT.

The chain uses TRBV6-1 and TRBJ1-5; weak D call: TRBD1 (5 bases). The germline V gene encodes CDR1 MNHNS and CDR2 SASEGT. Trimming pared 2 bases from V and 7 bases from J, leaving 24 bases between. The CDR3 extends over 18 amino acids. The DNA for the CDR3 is TGTGCCAGCAGTGAATTGCCGGGGCAAGGGGACGGTTCGCAGCCCCAGCATTTT. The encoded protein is CASSELPGQGDGSQPQHF.

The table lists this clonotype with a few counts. The CDR3 sequence: CSASRQGRGRFF. The CDR3 bases are TGCAGTGCTAGTCGGCAGGGCAGGGGGCGGTTCTTC. The chain combines TRBV20-1 with TRBJ2-1; 8 nucleotides match TRBD1. Losses at the gene ends were 3 bases for V and 15 bases for J; bases not matched to a gene: 10. CDR1 is DFQATT, CDR2 SNEGSKA, per germline (reference sequence). The CDR3 consists of 12 residues.

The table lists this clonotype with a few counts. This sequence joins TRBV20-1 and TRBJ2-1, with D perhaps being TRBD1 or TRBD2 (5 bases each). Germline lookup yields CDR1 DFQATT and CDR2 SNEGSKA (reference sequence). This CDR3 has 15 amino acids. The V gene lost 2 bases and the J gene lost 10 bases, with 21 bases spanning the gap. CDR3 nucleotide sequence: TGCAGTGCTAGATCCGGGACCTATCTCCGTGGGGAGCAGTTCTTC. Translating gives CSARSGTYLRGEQFF.

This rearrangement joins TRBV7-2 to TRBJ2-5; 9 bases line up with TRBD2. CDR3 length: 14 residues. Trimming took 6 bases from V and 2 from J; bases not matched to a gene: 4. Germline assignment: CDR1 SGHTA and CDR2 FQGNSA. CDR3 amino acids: CASSKSGGQETQYF. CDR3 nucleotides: TGTGCCAGCAGTAAAAGCGGGGGGCAAGAGACCCAGTACTTC.

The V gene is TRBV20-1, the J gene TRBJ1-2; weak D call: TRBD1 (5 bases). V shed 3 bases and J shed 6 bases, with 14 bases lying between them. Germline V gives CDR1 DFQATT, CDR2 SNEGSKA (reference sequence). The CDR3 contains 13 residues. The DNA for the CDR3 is TGCAGTGCTAGCTCGTCCCGAGGGGATGGCTACACCTTC. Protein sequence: CSASSSRGDGYTF.

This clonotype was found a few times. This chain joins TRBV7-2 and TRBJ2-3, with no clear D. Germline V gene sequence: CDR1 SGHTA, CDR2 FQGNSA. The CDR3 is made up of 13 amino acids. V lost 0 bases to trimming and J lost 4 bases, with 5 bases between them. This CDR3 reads CASSLASSDTQYF. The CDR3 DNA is TGTGCCAGCAGCTTAGCGTCCTCAGATACGCAGTATTTT.

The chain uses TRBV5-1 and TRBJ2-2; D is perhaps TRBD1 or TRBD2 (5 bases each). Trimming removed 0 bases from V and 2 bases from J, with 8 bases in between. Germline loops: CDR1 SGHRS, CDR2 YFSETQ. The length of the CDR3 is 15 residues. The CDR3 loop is CASSLGGINTGELFF. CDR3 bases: TGCGCCAGCAGCTTGGGGGGGATAAACACCGGGGAGCTGTTTTTT.

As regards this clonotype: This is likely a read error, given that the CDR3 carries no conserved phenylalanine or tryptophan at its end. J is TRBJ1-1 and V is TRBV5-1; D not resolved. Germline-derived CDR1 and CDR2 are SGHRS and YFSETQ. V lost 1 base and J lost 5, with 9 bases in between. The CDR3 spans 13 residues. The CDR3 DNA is TGCGCCAGCAGCTTGATTTGGGATACTGAAGCTTTCCTT. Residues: CASSLIWDTEAFL.

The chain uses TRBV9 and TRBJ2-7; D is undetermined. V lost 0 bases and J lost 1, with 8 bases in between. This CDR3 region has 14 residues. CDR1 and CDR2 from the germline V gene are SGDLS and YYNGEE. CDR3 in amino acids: CASSVDDASYEQYF. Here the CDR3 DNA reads TGTGCCAGCAGCGTAGACGATGCGTCCTACGAGCAGTACTTC.

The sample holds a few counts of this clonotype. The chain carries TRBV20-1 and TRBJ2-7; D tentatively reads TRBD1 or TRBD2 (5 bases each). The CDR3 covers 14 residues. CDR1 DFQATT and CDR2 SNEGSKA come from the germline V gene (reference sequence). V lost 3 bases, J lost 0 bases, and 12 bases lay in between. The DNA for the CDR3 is TGCAGTGCTAGTAGCCGGGGCCGCTCCTACGAGCAGTACTTC. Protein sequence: CSASSRGRSYEQYF.

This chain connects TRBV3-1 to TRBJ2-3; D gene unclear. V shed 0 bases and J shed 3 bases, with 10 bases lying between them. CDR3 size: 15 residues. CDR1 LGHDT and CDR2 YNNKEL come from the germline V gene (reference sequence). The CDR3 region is CASSQDTLGTDTQYF. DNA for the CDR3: TGTGCCAGCAGCCAAGACACCCTAGGGACAGATACGCAGTATTTT.

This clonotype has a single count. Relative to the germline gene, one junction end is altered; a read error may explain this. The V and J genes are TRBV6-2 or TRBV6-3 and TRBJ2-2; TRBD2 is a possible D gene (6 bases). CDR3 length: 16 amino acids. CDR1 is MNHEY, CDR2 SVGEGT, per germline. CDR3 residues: CASTGTGVRNTGDLFF. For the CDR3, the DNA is TGTGCCAGCACCGGGACGGGGGTCCGAAACACCGGGGATCTGTTTTTT.

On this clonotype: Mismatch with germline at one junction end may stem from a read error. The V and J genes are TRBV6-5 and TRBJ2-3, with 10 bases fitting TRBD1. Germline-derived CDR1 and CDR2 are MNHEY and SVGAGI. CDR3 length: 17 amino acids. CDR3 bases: TGTGTCAGCAGTCGCGACAGGGGGCGCGGGAGCACAGATACGCAGTATTTT. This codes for CVSSRDRGRGSTDTQYF.

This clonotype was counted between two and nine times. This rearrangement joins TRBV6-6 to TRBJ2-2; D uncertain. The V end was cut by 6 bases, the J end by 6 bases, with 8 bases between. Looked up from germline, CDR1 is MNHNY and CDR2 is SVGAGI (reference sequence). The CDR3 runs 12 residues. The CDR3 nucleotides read TGTGCCAGCAGCCCCGAAGCCGGGGAGCTGTTTTTT. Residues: CASSPEAGELFF.

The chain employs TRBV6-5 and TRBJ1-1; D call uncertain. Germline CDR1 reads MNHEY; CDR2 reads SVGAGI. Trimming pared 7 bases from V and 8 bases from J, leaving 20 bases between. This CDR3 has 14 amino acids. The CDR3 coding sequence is TGTGCCAGCAATCACGATGCCCTGGGTGCCGAAGCTTTCTTT. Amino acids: CASNHDALGAEAFF.